Given below is one T cell receptor beta chain in context. Its antigen is currently unknown. Germline CDR1 is MNHEY and CDR2 is SMNVEV (reference sequence). V shed 6 bases, J shed 3 bases, and the junction held 5 bases outside the gene matches. The CDR3 totals 14 residues. A single record per CDR3 protein comes from TCRdb applying MiXCR to the reads. The sample has approximately 30,000 distinct CDR3 sequences, about a fifth seen once. The data derive from a study of T cell repertoires in cytomegalovirus infection. Study at large: HLA-B-restricted CMV epitopes that are well studied, plus recently identified HLA-C-restricted ones, were used by the study. CMV infection plus the matching HLA type was flagged by public TCR beta signatures.

Overall study findings and caveats: Of the TCR beta families, the public ones yielded a cumulative frequency that identified carriers of CMV plus the relevant HLA. The response measured ex vivo was dominated by TCR beta clonotypes (HLA-C-restricted and CMV-specific).

The rearrangement joins TRBV27 to TRBJ2-1; 7 bases are shared with TRBD2. The material was CD8+ T cells from cultured PBMCs, obtained from culture after CMV antigen stimulation. The receptor was isolated from a human donor in good health (CMV status not recorded). Some clones in this sample may be carry-over from other donors' samples. The DNA of the CDR3 is TGTGCCAGCAGCCGGGGGGAACTCTACAATGAGCAGTTCTTC. It specifies CASSRGELYNEQFF.